This is a list of T cell receptor beta chains from one sample in a study of beta chain features in type 1 diabetes. The method was immunoSEQ multiplex PCR; TCRdb's version includes in-frame clones alone and lacks a portion of them. The repertoire has fewer than 65,000 clones, around three fifths of them found once; the top ten carry 2.2%. The sequencing input was Tregs from blood. The source of these receptors is a woman aged 18-29 years in good health. The CDR3 runs from the conserved cysteine through the conserved F or W. The D gene is left open where the match is weak. Expanded clones are given a class, and other clones once, few, many or no size at all.

V: TRBV5-1; size: .; D: .; J: TRBJ2-1; DNA: TGCGCCACCCGGCGGCAGGGCTCCTACAATGAGCAGTTCTTC; CDR3: CATRRQGSYNEQFF
V: TRBV7-9; size: few; D: .; J: TRBJ1-2; DNA: TGTGCCAGCAGCATACAGGGTTATGGCTACACCTTC; CDR3: CASSIQGYGYTF
V: TRBV2; size: .; D: .; J: TRBJ1-5; DNA: TGTGCCAGCAGTGGGGGGCAGAGCAATCAGCCCCAGCATTTT; CDR3: CASSGGQSNQPQHF
V: TRBV6-6; size: .; D: TRBD1; J: TRBJ1-1; DNA: TGTGCCAGCAGTAGACGACAGGGTATACGGGACACTGAAGCTTTCTTT; CDR3: CASSRRQGIRDTEAFF
V: TRBV5-6; size: .; D: TRBD1; J: TRBJ2-3; DNA: TGTGCCAGCAGCAGTTCCCAGGGGGCAGATACGCAGTATTTT; CDR3: CASSSSQGADTQYF
V: TRBV6-5; size: .; D: .; J: TRBJ2-7; DNA: TGTGCCAGCAGTTACTCGATAGCTTTCTACGGCTACGAGCAGTACTTC; CDR3: CASSYSIAFYGYEQYF
V: TRBV7-8; size: few; D: .; J: TRBJ1-5; DNA: TGTGCCAGCAGCCCCGGGACACCGAATCAGCCCCAGCATTTT; CDR3: CASSPGTPNQPQHF
V: TRBV6-1; size: .; D: TRBD1; J: TRBJ1-2; DNA: TGTGCCAGCAGGATGGGACAGAACTATGGCTACACCTTC; CDR3: CASRMGQNYGYTF
V: TRBV5-1; size: .; D: .; J: TRBJ1-1; DNA: TGCGCCAGCAGCTTGGAACCAGAAACGAACACTGAAGCTTTCTTT; CDR3: CASSLEPETNTEAFF
V: TRBV4-3; size: once; D: TRBD1; J: TRBJ2-7; DNA: TGCGCCAGCAGCCAAGGTCTCGGGACAGGGGGCTACGAGCAGTACTTC; CDR3: CASSQGLGTGGYEQYF
V: TRBV7-1; size: few; D: .; J: TRBJ1-5; DNA: TGTGCCAGCAGCTTTACAGGTTTGGGGAATCAGCCCCAGCATTTT; CDR3: CASSFTGLGNQPQHF
V: TRBV21-1; size: .; D: .; J: TRBJ2-4; DNA: TGTGCCAGCAGCCCGCCCAGGGGGCCGAACAAAAACATTCAGTACTTC; CDR3: CASSPPRGPNKNIQYF
V: TRBV7-9; size: few; D: TRBD1; J: TRBJ2-5; DNA: TGTGCCAGCAGCCGACAGGGGGTGGGAGAGACCCAGTACTTC; CDR3: CASSRQGVGETQYF
V: TRBV5-1; size: .; D: .; J: TRBJ2-1; DNA: TGCGCCAGCAGCTCTTTAGCGTTAACGGGCAATGAGCAGTTCTTC; CDR3: CASSSLALTGNEQFF
V: TRBV5-4; size: .; D: TRBD2; J: TRBJ2-5; DNA: TGTGCCAGCAGCTTGGGCAGGGAGGGATGGGGAGAGACCCAGTACTTC; CDR3: CASSLGREGWGETQYF
V: TRBV5-1; size: .; D: .; J: TRBJ2-7; DNA: TGCGCCAGCGGCACAGACAGCTCCTACGAGCAGTACTTC; CDR3: CASGTDSSYEQYF
V: TRBV28; size: .; D: TRBD1; J: TRBJ2-3; DNA: TGTGCCAGCAGTTTAGACAGGGCCACAGATACGCAGTATTTT; CDR3: CASSLDRATDTQYF
V: TRBV6-1; size: once; D: .; J: TRBJ2-1; DNA: TGTGCCAGCAGTGAGGAACCGCAGCGGGCCAATGAGCAGTTCTTC; CDR3: CASSEEPQRANEQFF
V: TRBV20-1; size: few; D: .; J: TRBJ1-1; DNA: TGCAGTGCTAGAGACTACAGTGAAGCTTTCTTT; CDR3: CSARDYSEAFF
V: TRBV4-2; size: .; D: .; J: TRBJ1-1; DNA: TGTGCCAGCAGCCCGATACAGGGCCCGAGCACTGAAGCTTTCTTT; CDR3: CASSPIQGPSTEAFF
V: TRBV5-1; size: .; D: TRBD2; J: TRBJ2-1; DNA: TGCGCCAGCAGCTTGGCGGGGAGGGCCGTCAATGAGCAGTTCTTC; CDR3: CASSLAGRAVNEQFF
V: TRBV28; size: .; D: .; J: TRBJ1-1; DNA: TGTGCCAGCAGTTTGTTCGGGGGGGTGGTGAACACTGAAGCTTTCTTT; CDR3: CASSLFGGVVNTEAFF
V: TRBV30; size: .; D: TRBD1; J: TRBJ2-2; DNA: TGTGCCTGGAGATTGGACAGGGGAATCACCGGGGAGCTGTTTTTT; CDR3: CAWRLDRGITGELFF
V: TRBV30; size: .; D: TRBD2; J: TRBJ2-1; DNA: TGTGCCTGGAGTGTACGGGGCGGGCTAGCGGTTTACAATGAGCAGTTCTTC; CDR3: CAWSVRGGLAVYNEQFF
V: TRBV7-3; size: .; D: .; J: TRBJ2-2; DNA: TGTGCCAGCAGCTCTGACATATCGACCGGGGAGCTGTTTTTT; CDR3: CASSSDISTGELFF
V: TRBV7-2; size: .; D: TRBD2; J: TRBJ2-7; DNA: TGTGCCAGCAGCTTAGCCCCTAGCGGGGCCTACGAGCAGTACTTC; CDR3: CASSLAPSGAYEQYF
V: TRBV4-2; size: few; D: .; J: TRBJ1-2; DNA: TGTGCCAGCAGCGTACGAGGCGGCTACACCTTC; CDR3: CASSVRGGYTF
V: TRBV18; size: .; D: .; J: TRBJ2-2; DNA: TGTGCCAGCTCACAGACTTACGGGGAGCTGTTTTTT; CDR3: CASSQTYGELFF
V: TRBV5-1; size: .; D: .; J: TRBJ2-5; DNA: TGCGCCAGCAGCCATGGGGAGGGACAGGCGACCCAAGAGACCCAGTACTTC; CDR3: CASSHGEGQATQETQYF
V: TRBV5-1; size: .; D: TRBD2; J: TRBJ2-1; DNA: TGCGCCAGCAGCTTGCTAGCGGGAGGACGGGAGCAGTTCTTC; CDR3: CASSLLAGGREQFF
V: TRBV2; size: few; D: .; J: TRBJ2-7; DNA: TGTGCCAGCTCCCAAACGACCATGGGGGGTCGTCGCGAGCAGTACTTC; CDR3: CASSQTTMGGRREQYF
V: TRBV4-1; size: .; D: .; J: TRBJ1-4; DNA: TGCGCCAGCAGCCGGGGGGACGGGCTGTTTTTT; CDR3: CASSRGDGLFF
V: TRBV6-5; size: .; D: TRBD2; J: TRBJ2-1; DNA: TGTGCCAGCAGGAGACTAGCGGGAGCAGTAGATGAGCAGTTCTTC; CDR3: CASRRLAGAVDEQFF
V: TRBV4-1; size: .; D: .; J: TRBJ1-2; DNA: TGCGCCAGCAGCCAAGGGCCCCAGGGCTATGGCTACACCTTC; CDR3: CASSQGPQGYGYTF
V: TRBV4-2; size: few; D: .; J: TRBJ1-5; DNA: TGTGCCAGCAGCCAAGTTGAGAATAGCAATCAGCCCCAGCATTTT; CDR3: CASSQVENSNQPQHF
V: TRBV5-1; size: .; D: .; J: TRBJ1-2; DNA: TGCGCCAGCAGCTTGGATGCGGCAGGCTACACCTTC; CDR3: CASSLDAAGYTF
V: TRBV30; size: .; D: .; J: TRBJ1-1; DNA: TGTGCCTGGAGTCAGGAAGCATTCACTGAAGCTTTCTTT; CDR3: CAWSQEAFTEAFF
V: TRBV2; size: few; D: .; J: TRBJ2-3; DNA: TGTGCCAGCAGAGCGGTTTTTACCACAGATACGCAGTATTTT; CDR3: CASRAVFTTDTQYF
V: TRBV6-5; size: .; D: .; J: TRBJ2-4; DNA: TGTGCCAGCAGTCCTCAGGGAAGCGAAAACATTCAGTACTTC; CDR3: CASSPQGSENIQYF
V: TRBV9; size: .; D: .; J: TRBJ1-1; DNA: TGTGCCAGCAGCGAAGACAGTCGAGGAACTGAAGCTTTCTTT; CDR3: CASSEDSRGTEAFF
V: TRBV25-1; size: .; D: .; J: TRBJ2-5; DNA: TGTGCCAGCAGTGGAGAAGAGACCCAGTACTTC; CDR3: CASSGEETQYF
V: TRBV19; size: few; D: .; J: TRBJ1-5; DNA: TGTGCCAGTAGTTCCATACAGGGAAGGGGCAATCAGCCCCAGCATTTT; CDR3: CASSSIQGRGNQPQHF
V: TRBV29-1; size: .; D: .; J: TRBJ1-1; DNA: TGCAGCGTCGGGGTGAACACTGAAGCTTTCTTT; CDR3: CSVGVNTEAFF
V: TRBV29-1; size: few; D: TRBD1; J: TRBJ2-7; DNA: TGCAGCGTTGAAACCGGGACAGGGGGCTACGAGCAGTACTTC; CDR3: CSVETGTGGYEQYF
V: TRBV18; size: few; D: .; J: TRBJ1-2; DNA: TGTGCCAGCTCACCAGTGCAACAGGGTGGTTTTGGCTACACCTTC; CDR3: CASSPVQQGGFGYTF